The 20 T cell receptor beta chains below were found in one sample sequenced in a study of identical twins. TCRdb used MiXCR to reprocess the 5' RACE reads, holding one entry per CDR3 protein. Among more than 350,000 distinct CDR3 sequences listed, 7% to 9.5% were seen once. The sequenced sample was naive T cells sorted from blood. The source of these receptors is a woman aged 50 to 60 in good health.

This clonotype has ten or more counts. At one of its ends the junction is not consistent with the germline gene, which may arise from a read error. The genes are TRBV5-1 and TRBJ2-2; D perhaps matches TRBD2 (6 bases). Germline CDR1 reads SGHRS; CDR2 reads YFSETQ. The CDR3 covers 13 residues. CDR3 nucleotide sequence: TGTGCCAGCAGTTTAGCGGCCACCGGGGAGCTGTTTTTT. Protein: CASSLAATGELFF.

CDR3 DNA sequence: TGTGCCAGCAGTCGTATACCGGGACGAACGTCTGCCTATGGCTACACCTTC. It translates to CASSRIPGRTSAYGYTF. This chain uses TRBV27 with TRBJ1-2; D might be TRBD1 (5 bases). The CDR3 loop spans 17 amino acids. Germline V gene sequence: CDR1 MNHEY, CDR2 SMNVEV (reference sequence). The V and J ends lost 5 bases and 4 bases respectively, with 23 bases between them.

V gene TRBV4-1 combines with J gene TRBJ2-1; 10 nucleotides line up with TRBD2. J was trimmed by 5 bases and V by 3 bases; bases with no gene match: 4. In germline, CDR1 is MGHRA, CDR2 YSYEKL. This CDR3 has 15 residues. CDR3 in amino acids: CASSQGLAPDNEQFF. CDR3 DNA sequence: TGCGCCAGCAGCCAGGGACTAGCGCCCGACAATGAGCAGTTCTTC.

The chain has TRBV20-1 and TRBJ1-1; 10 nucleotides agree with TRBD1. This CDR3 has 17 residues. V dropped 6 bases and J dropped 5; count of bases not matched to a gene: 18. Germline V gives CDR1 DFQATT, CDR2 SNEGSKA (reference sequence). CDR3 in DNA: TGCAGTGCATTAGGGGGCGACAGGGGGCGATTTTTAACTGAAGCTTTCTTT. Its protein is CSALGGDRGRFLTEAFF.

This clonotype showed up just a few times. J is TRBJ2-2 and V is TRBV7-2; perhaps TRBD2 as D (6 bases). V was pared by 2 bases and J by 4 bases, with 11 bases between. This CDR3 comprises 15 residues. Germline V gene sequence: CDR1 SGHTA, CDR2 FQGNSA. CDR3 region: CASSLRTGATGELFF. As DNA, the CDR3 is TGTGCCAGCAGCTTAAGGACGGGAGCCACCGGGGAGCTGTTTTTT.

This clonotype was counted between two and nine times. The chain combines TRBV12-3 or TRBV12-4 with TRBJ1-5, with D hard to call. The CDR3 has 13 residues. Trimming stripped 3 bases from V and 5 bases from J, with 8 bases between. The CDR3 here is CASSFEMYQPQHF. For the CDR3, the DNA is TGTGCCAGCAGTTTCGAGATGTATCAGCCCCAGCATTTT.

This chain connects TRBV12-3 or TRBV12-4 to TRBJ1-5; D unclear. The CDR3 contains 15 residues. Deletions cut 3 bases from V and 2 bases from J, with 11 bases between. DNA of the CDR3: TGTGCCAGCAGTTTTGGCCCTCGGGGCAATCAGCCCCAGCATTTT. It specifies CASSFGPRGNQPQHF.

This chain connects TRBV29-1 to TRBJ1-2; perhaps TRBD1 as D (5 bases). In germline, CDR1 is SQVTM, CDR2 ANQGSEA. The CDR3 is 12 amino acids. V was clipped by 4 bases and J by 3 bases, with 9 bases between them. The CDR3 DNA follows: TGCAGCGTTGTCGGGGCAGACTATGGCTACACCTTC. It yields the protein CSVVGADYGYTF.

The chain employs TRBV13 and TRBJ2-1; 10 bases map to TRBD2. The junction had 8 bases not matched to a gene; V was cut back by 5 bases and J by 4 bases. The CDR3 consists of 16 residues. The germline gives CDR1 PRHDT, CDR2 FYEKMQ (reference sequence). CDR3 protein: CASSVLAGSLYNEQFF. The CDR3 DNA reads as TGTGCCAGCAGCGTACTAGCGGGAAGTCTTTACAATGAGCAGTTCTTC. The variable domain in full, with the rest retrieved from reference TRBV13 and TRBJ2-1, is AAGVIQSPRHLIKEKRETATLKCYPIPRHDTVYWYQQGPGQDPQFLISFYEKMQSDKGSIPDRFSAQQFSDYHSELNMSSLELGDSALYFCASSVLAGSLYNEQFFGPGTRLTVL.

This rearrangement joins TRBV29-1 to TRBJ2-3, with 9 positions matching TRBD2. The CDR3 has 15 residues. After removal of 4 bases from V and 4 bases from J, the junction contained 9 bases not matched to a gene. The V gene's germline CDR1 is SQVTM and CDR2 ANQGSEA. The CDR3 sequence: CSVVMSGRRPDTQYF. The CDR3 DNA is TGCAGCGTTGTAATGAGCGGGAGGCGACCAGATACGCAGTATTTT.

This clonotype has a handful of counts. V and J are TRBV19 and TRBJ2-1; weak D call: TRBD2 (7 bases). The V gene's germline CDR1 is LNHDA and CDR2 SQIVND (reference sequence). Trimming stripped 6 bases from V and 14 bases from J, with 20 bases between. CDR3 length: 13 residues. CDR3 protein: CASRRLGGRAEFF. The CDR3 region has the DNA TGTGCCAGTAGAAGACTAGGGGGGAGGGCCGAGTTCTTC. The full variable domain, completed using reference TRBV19 and TRBJ2-1, is DGGITQSPKYLFRKEGQNVTLSCEQNLNHDAMYWYRQDPGQGLRLIYYSQIVNDFQKGDIAEGYSVSREKKESFPLTVTSAQKNPTAFYLCASRRLGGRAEFFGPGTRLTVL.

The chain recombines TRBV4-1 with TRBJ2-7; D is possibly TRBD2 (6 bases). Germline V gene data show CDR1 as MGHRA and CDR2 as YSYEKL. The CDR3 spans 15 residues. V was pared by 3 bases and J by 2 bases, with 14 bases between. The CDR3 region is CASSQTTGSPYEQYF. The CDR3 bases are TGCGCCAGCAGCCAGACAACCGGGAGTCCCTACGAGCAGTACTTC.

This clonotype was counted ten times or more. V gene TRBV12-3 or TRBV12-4 combines with J gene TRBJ2-6; no definite D call. The CDR3 is made up of 14 amino acids. Trimming pared 6 bases from V and 0 bases from J, leaving 6 bases between. The CDR3 spells CASRVASGANVLTF. The DNA of the CDR3 is TGTGCCAGCAGGGTTGCCTCTGGGGCCAACGTCCTGACTTTC.

This clonotype showed up many times. This chain uses TRBV9 with TRBJ2-6; no clear D. This CDR3 region has 16 residues. Trimming took 0 bases from V and 2 from J, leaving 9 bases between them. The V gene's germline CDR1 is SGDLS and CDR2 YYNGEE. CDR3 loop: CASSVGSLTGANVLTF. CDR3 nucleotides: TGTGCCAGCAGCGTAGGCAGTCTTACTGGGGCCAACGTCCTGACTTTC.

This clonotype was observed a few times. The CDR3 sequence is CASSQVPGLAGGPQFF. CDR3 nucleotides: TGTGCCAGCAGCCAAGTTCCCGGACTAGCGGGAGGGCCACAGTTCTTC. V is TRBV14 and J is TRBJ2-1; 15 bases are a match to TRBD2. CDR1 SGHDN and CDR2 FVKESK come from the germline V gene. V was pared by 1 base and J by 13 bases, with 8 bases of the junction left unmatched. CDR3 size: 16 residues.

This clonotype was seen ten or more times. The chain recombines TRBV6-1 with TRBJ1-4; D is unclear. The CDR3 extends over 11 amino acids. In germline, CDR1 is MNHNS, CDR2 SASEGT. V dropped 4 bases and J dropped 11 bases, with 8 bases sitting between them. CDR3 DNA sequence: TGTGCCAGCAGTGTGAGGTCGAAACTGTTTTTT. Its protein is CASSVRSKLFF.

In its sample, this clonotype was seen a few times. The chain combines TRBV12-3 or TRBV12-4 with TRBJ1-5, with D hard to call. The CDR3 has 17 residues. V gave up 7 bases and J gave up 0 bases, with 19 bases separating them. The CDR3 sequence: CASTPDWPVYSNQPQHF. CDR3 bases: TGTGCCAGCACCCCGGACTGGCCAGTTTATAGCAATCAGCCCCAGCATTTT.

The genes are TRBV2 and TRBJ2-7; 9 bases are a match to TRBD1. Per germline, CDR1 SNHLY and CDR2 FYNNEI. This CDR3 is built from 16 residues. V lost 6 bases to trimming and J lost 6 bases; unmatched junction nucleotides: 15. The CDR3, as DNA: TGTGCCAGCAGCCCCTGGGTGGGACAGGGTGGAAGCGAGCAGTACTTC. Residues: CASSPWVGQGGSEQYF.

The rearrangement links TRBV14 to TRBJ2-1, with D possibly being TRBD1 or TRBD2 (6 bases each). The CDR3 runs to 18 residues. CDR1 and CDR2 (germline): SGHDN, FVKESK. Between the trimmed V and J ends, which lost 0 bases and 7 bases, there was a span of 22 bases. The DNA of the CDR3 is TGTGCCAGCAGCCAAGAGTCCCCTTGGGGGGCGCTTAGGAATGAGCAGTTCTTC. Amino acids: CASSQESPWGALRNEQFF.

This clonotype was seen a handful of times. This chain joins TRBV7-9 and TRBJ2-7; 11 bases are shared with TRBD2. CDR3 length equals 15 residues. V lost 8 bases, J lost 2 bases, and 8 bases stayed unmatched. Germline lookup yields CDR1 SEHNR and CDR2 FQNEAQ (reference sequence). The CDR3 DNA follows: TGTGCCAGCTCCGTTAGCGGGAGGGGAACCTACGAGCAGTACGTC. This encodes CASSVSGRGTYEQYV.